Listed below are T cell receptor beta chains from one sample, sequenced in a study of shared clonotypes between healthy human individuals. Profiled with immunoSEQ multiplex PCR; TCRdb holds only in-frame clones, not every one. The repertoire holds some 2,400,000 clones, with approximately 95% as singletons. Sequencing was done on a sample of naive CD4+ T cells sorted from blood. The receptors were sampled from a young man in good health. The CDR3 runs from the conserved cysteine through the conserved F or W. A D gene is named only where the DNA matches it firmly. Not all rows give a size; the values are once, few, many and, for expanded clones, a class.

j_call: TRBJ2-3
clone_size: NA
d_call: TRBD2
v_call: TRBV4-1
cdr3_aa: CASSQPGLPTDTQYF
cdr3_nt: TGCGCCAGCAGCCAGCCGGGACTACCCACAGATACGCAGTATTTT

j_call: TRBJ2-5
clone_size: NA
d_call: TRBD2
v_call: TRBV18
cdr3_aa: CASSPRSGGSPSQETQYF
cdr3_nt: TGTGCCAGCTCACCCCGTAGCGGGGGCAGCCCCTCGCAAGAGACCCAGTACTTC

j_call: TRBJ2-7
clone_size: NA
d_call: TRBD1
v_call: TRBV10-3
cdr3_aa: CAISKTGTGDYEQYF
cdr3_nt: TGTGCCATCAGCAAGACCGGGACAGGGGACTACGAGCAGTACTTC

j_call: TRBJ2-5
clone_size: NA
d_call: NA
v_call: TRBV5-4
cdr3_aa: CASSSNRDYQETQYF
cdr3_nt: TGTGCCAGCAGCTCAAACCGGGACTACCAAGAGACCCAGTACTTC

j_call: TRBJ2-7
clone_size: once
d_call: TRBD2
v_call: TRBV7-2
cdr3_aa: CASSLQIGLAGDEQYF
cdr3_nt: TGTGCCAGCAGCTTACAGATTGGACTAGCGGGGGATGAGCAGTACTTC

j_call: TRBJ1-1
clone_size: once
d_call: TRBD1
v_call: TRBV7-2
cdr3_aa: CASSTTGQLNTEAFF
cdr3_nt: TGTGCCAGCAGCACGACGGGACAGCTGAACACTGAAGCTTTCTTT

j_call: TRBJ2-1
clone_size: NA
d_call: NA
v_call: TRBV23-1
cdr3_aa: CASSYPPRGRNVNEQFF
cdr3_nt: TGCGCCAGCAGTTACCCTCCAAGGGGGAGGAATGTTAATGAGCAGTTCTTC

j_call: TRBJ2-1
clone_size: once
d_call: TRBD1
v_call: TRBV9
cdr3_aa: CASSVGGGGEQFF
cdr3_nt: TGTGCCAGCAGCGTAGGAGGGGGCGGTGAGCAGTTCTTC

j_call: TRBJ1-1
clone_size: once
d_call: NA
v_call: TRBV11-1
cdr3_aa: CASSLENTEAFF
cdr3_nt: TGTGCCAGCAGCTTAGAGAACACTGAAGCTTTCTTT

j_call: TRBJ2-5
clone_size: NA
d_call: NA
v_call: TRBV7-2
cdr3_aa: CASSLTGTQYF
cdr3_nt: TGTGCCAGCAGCTTAACTGGGACCCAGTACTTC

j_call: TRBJ2-7
clone_size: NA
d_call: TRBD2
v_call: TRBV14
cdr3_aa: CASSRSGSSYEQYF
cdr3_nt: TGTGCCAGCAGCCGCAGCGGGAGCTCCTACGAGCAGTACTTC

j_call: TRBJ2-1
clone_size: once
d_call: NA
v_call: TRBV10-2
cdr3_aa: CASSAFRDSYNEQFF
cdr3_nt: TGCGCCAGCAGTGCTTTCCGGGACTCTTACAATGAGCAGTTCTTC

j_call: TRBJ1-2
clone_size: NA
d_call: NA
v_call: TRBV6-5
cdr3_aa: CASSVSGRYYGYTF
cdr3_nt: TGTGCCAGCAGTGTCTCGGGACGGTATTATGGCTACACCTTC

j_call: TRBJ2-7
clone_size: once
d_call: NA
v_call: TRBV7-2
cdr3_aa: CASSLVGGVSSISSYEQYF
cdr3_nt: TGTGCCAGCAGCTTAGTGGGGGGAGTCTCTTCGATAAGCTCCTACGAGCAGTACTTC

j_call: TRBJ2-6
clone_size: few
d_call: NA
v_call: TRBV30
cdr3_aa: CAWRTAGANVLTF
cdr3_nt: TGTGCCTGGAGGACAGCTGGGGCCAACGTCCTGACTTTC

j_call: TRBJ2-7
clone_size: NA
d_call: TRBD2
v_call: TRBV10-1
cdr3_aa: CASHETPAGLPYEQYF
cdr3_nt: TGCGCCAGCCACGAAACTCCAGCGGGATTACCCTACGAGCAGTACTTC

j_call: TRBJ2-1
clone_size: NA
d_call: NA
v_call: TRBV28
cdr3_aa: CASTLSRGARSYNEQFF
cdr3_nt: TGTGCCAGCACCCTATCCCGGGGGGCTCGCTCCTACAATGAGCAGTTCTTC

j_call: TRBJ2-2
clone_size: NA
d_call: TRBD2
v_call: TRBV6-5
cdr3_aa: CASSQLAGVTGELFF
cdr3_nt: TGTGCCAGCAGTCAACTAGCGGGAGTGACCGGGGAGCTGTTTTTT

j_call: TRBJ2-2
clone_size: NA
d_call: TRBD1
v_call: TRBV6-5
cdr3_aa: CASQGAFVSGELFF
cdr3_nt: TGTGCCAGCCAGGGGGCCTTTGTTTCCGGGGAGCTGTTTTTT

j_call: TRBJ2-7
clone_size: NA
d_call: TRBD1
v_call: TRBV7-3
cdr3_aa: CASSPSDRSGEQYF
cdr3_nt: TGTGCCAGCAGCCCTTCGGACAGGTCGGGAGAGCAGTACTTC

j_call: TRBJ2-3
clone_size: NA
d_call: TRBD2
v_call: TRBV28
cdr3_aa: CASSLRTSGAWGDTQYF
cdr3_nt: TGTGCCAGCAGCTTGAGAACTAGCGGGGCCTGGGGAGATACGCAGTATTTT

j_call: TRBJ2-3
clone_size: NA
d_call: NA
v_call: TRBV19
cdr3_aa: CASNLGNTDTQYF
cdr3_nt: TGTGCCAGTAATTTAGGGAACACAGATACGCAGTATTTT

j_call: TRBJ2-5
clone_size: NA
d_call: TRBD2
v_call: TRBV2
cdr3_aa: CASSPRLAGLQETQYF
cdr3_nt: TGTGCCAGCAGTCCGAGACTAGCGGGTCTCCAAGAGACCCAGTACTTC

j_call: TRBJ2-7
clone_size: NA
d_call: NA
v_call: TRBV29-1
cdr3_aa: CSVVGNSYEQYF
cdr3_nt: TGCAGCGTTGTCGGCAACTCCTACGAGCAGTACTTC

j_call: TRBJ2-7
clone_size: NA
d_call: NA
v_call: TRBV10-3
cdr3_aa: CAISESGNPYEQYF
cdr3_nt: TGTGCCATCAGTGAGTCGGGCAACCCCTACGAGCAGTACTTC

j_call: TRBJ2-7
clone_size: NA
d_call: TRBD1
v_call: TRBV7-9
cdr3_aa: CASSLAGTGGYEQYF
cdr3_nt: TGTGCCAGCAGCTTGGCGGGGACAGGCGGGTACGAGCAGTACTTC